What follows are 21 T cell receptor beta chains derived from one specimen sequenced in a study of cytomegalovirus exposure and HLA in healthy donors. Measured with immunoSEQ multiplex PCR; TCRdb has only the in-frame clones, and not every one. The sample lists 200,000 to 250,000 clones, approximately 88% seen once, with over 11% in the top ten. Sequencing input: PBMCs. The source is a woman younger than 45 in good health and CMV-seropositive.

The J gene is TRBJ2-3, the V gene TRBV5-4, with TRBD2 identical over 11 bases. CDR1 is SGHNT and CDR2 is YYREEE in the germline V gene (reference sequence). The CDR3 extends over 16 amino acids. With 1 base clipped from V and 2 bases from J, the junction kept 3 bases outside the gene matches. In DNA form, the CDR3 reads TGTGCCAGCAGCTTGACTAGCGGGAGCAACACAGATACGCAGTATTTT. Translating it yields CASSLTSGSNTDTQYF.

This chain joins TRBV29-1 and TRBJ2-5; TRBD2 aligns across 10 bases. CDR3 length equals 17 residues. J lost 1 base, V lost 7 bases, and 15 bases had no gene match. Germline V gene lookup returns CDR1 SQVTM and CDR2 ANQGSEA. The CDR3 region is CSGVYRSSGRIQETQYF. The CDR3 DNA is TGCAGCGGGGTATATAGGTCTAGCGGGAGAATCCAAGAGACCCAGTACTTC.

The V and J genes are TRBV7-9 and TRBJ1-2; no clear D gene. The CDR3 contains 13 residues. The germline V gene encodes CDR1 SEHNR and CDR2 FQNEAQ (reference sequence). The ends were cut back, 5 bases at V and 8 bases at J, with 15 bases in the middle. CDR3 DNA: TGTGCCAGCAGCCCCGCCCCGGGGAAGGGCTACACCTTC. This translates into CASSPAPGKGYTF.

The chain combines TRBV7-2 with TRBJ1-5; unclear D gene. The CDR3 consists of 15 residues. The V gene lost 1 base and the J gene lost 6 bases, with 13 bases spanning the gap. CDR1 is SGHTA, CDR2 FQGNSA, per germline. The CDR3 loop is CASSLGGESSQPQHF. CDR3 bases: TGTGCCAGCAGCTTAGGTGGGGAGAGTAGTCAGCCCCAGCATTTT.

CDR3 protein: CASSQGDVVYEQYF. The CDR3 DNA sequence: TGTGCCAGCTCGCAAGGGGACGTGGTCTACGAGCAGTACTTC. The rearrangement joins TRBV18 to TRBJ2-7, with D possibly called TRBD1 or TRBD2 (5 bases each). The CDR3 runs to 14 residues. CDR1 and CDR2 from the germline V gene are KGHSH and LQKENI. With 6 bases removed from V and 3 bases from J, the gap between germline ends came to 15 bases.

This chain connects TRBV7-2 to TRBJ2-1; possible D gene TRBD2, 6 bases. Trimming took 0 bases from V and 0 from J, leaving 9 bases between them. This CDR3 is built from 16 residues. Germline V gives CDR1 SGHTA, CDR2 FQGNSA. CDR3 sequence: CASSLASGPSYNEQFF. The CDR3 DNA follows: TGTGCCAGCAGCTTAGCTAGCGGCCCCTCCTACAATGAGCAGTTCTTC.

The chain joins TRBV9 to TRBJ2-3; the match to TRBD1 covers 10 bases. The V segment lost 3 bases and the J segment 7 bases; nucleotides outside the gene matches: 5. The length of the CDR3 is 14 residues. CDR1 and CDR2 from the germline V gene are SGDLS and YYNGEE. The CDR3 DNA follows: TGTGCCAGCAGCGCAGGGACAGGGGTCCATACGCAGTATTTT. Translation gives CASSAGTGVHTQYF.

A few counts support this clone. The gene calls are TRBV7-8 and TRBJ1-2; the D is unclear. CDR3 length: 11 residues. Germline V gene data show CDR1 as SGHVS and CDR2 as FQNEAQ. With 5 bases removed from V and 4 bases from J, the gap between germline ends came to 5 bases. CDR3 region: CASSNSYGYTF. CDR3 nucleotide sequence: TGTGCCAGCAGCAACAGCTATGGCTACACCTTC.

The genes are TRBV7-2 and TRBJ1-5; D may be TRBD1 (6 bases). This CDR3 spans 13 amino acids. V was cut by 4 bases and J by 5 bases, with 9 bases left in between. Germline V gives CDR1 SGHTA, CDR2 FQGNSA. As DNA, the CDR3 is TGTGCCAGCAGCTCGAACAGGGATCAGCCCCAGCATTTT. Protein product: CASSSNRDQPQHF.

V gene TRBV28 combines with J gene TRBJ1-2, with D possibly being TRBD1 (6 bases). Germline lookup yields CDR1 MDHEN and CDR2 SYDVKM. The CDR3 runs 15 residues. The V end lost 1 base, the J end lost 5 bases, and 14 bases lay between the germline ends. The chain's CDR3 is CASSLLGDKFYGYTF. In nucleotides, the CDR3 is TGTGCCAGCAGTTTATTAGGGGACAAATTTTATGGCTACACCTTC.

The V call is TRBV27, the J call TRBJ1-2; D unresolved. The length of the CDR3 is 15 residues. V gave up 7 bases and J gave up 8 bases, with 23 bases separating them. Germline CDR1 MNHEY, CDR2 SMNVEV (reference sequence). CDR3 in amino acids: CASTPRSGSSQGYTF. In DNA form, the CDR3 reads TGTGCCAGCACCCCTCGTTCGGGTTCGTCGCAGGGCTACACCTTC.

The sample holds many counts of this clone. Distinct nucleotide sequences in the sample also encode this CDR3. The CDR3 sequence: CASSFGDGNQPQHF. In DNA, the CDR3 is TGTGCCAGCAGCTTCGGGGATGGCAATCAGCCCCAGCATTTT. The V call is TRBV11-2, the J call TRBJ1-5; D gene uncertain. CDR3 size: 14 residues. V lost 3 bases and J 2 bases, leaving 8 bases between the germline ends. Germline V gives CDR1 SGHAT, CDR2 FQNNGV.

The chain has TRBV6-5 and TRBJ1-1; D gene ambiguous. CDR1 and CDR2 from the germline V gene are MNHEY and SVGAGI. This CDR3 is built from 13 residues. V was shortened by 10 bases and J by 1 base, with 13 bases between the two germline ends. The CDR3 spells CAIAPSRNTEAFF. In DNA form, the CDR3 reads TGTGCCATCGCCCCGTCTAGGAACACTGAAGCTTTCTTT.

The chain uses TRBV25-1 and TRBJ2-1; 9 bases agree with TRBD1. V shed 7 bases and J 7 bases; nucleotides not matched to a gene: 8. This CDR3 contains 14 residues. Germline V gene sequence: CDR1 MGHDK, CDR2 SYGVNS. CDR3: CASTRDRGENEQFF. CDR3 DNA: TGTGCCAGCACCCGAGACAGGGGGGAGAATGAGCAGTTCTTC.

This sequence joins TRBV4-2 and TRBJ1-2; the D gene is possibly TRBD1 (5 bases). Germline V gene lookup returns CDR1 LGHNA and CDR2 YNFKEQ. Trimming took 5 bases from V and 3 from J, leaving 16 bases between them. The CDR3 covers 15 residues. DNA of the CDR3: TGTGCCAGCAGCAATCCTCGGGGCGAAGACTATGGCTACACCTTC. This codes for CASSNPRGEDYGYTF.

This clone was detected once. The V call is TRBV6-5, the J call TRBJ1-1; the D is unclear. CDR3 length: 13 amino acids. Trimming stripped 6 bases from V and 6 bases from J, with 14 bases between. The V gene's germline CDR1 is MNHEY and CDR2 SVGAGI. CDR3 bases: TGTGCCAGCAGCCCCCCGAGCTCTTCTGAAGCTTTCTTT. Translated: CASSPPSSSEAFF.

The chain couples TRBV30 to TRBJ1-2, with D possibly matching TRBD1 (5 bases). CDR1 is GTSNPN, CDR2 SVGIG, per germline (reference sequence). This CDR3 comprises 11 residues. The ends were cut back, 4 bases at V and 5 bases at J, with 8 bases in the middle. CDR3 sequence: CAWNRIYGYTF. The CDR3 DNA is TGTGCCTGGAACAGGATTTATGGCTACACCTTC.

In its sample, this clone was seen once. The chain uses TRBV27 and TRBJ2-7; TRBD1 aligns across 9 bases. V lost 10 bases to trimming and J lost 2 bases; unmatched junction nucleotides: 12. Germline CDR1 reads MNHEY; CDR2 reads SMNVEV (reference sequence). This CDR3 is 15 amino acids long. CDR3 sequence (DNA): TGTGCCACCTCAACCGGGACAGGGCAAACCTACGAGCAGTACTTC. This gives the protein CATSTGTGQTYEQYF.

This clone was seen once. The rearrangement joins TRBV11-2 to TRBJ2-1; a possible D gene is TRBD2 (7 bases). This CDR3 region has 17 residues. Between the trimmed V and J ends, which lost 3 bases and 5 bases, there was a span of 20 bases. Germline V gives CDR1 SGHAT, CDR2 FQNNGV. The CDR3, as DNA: TGTGCCAGCAGCTTCCTCTTACAGGGAGGGCCCAACAATGAGCAGTTCTTC. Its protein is CASSFLLQGGPNNEQFF. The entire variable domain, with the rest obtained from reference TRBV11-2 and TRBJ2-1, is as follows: EAGVAQSPRYKIIEKRQSVAFWCNPISGHATLYWYQQILGQGPKLLIQFQNNGVVDDSQLPKDRFSAERLKGVDSTLKIQPAKLEDSAVYLCASSFLLQGGPNNEQFFGPGTRLTVL.

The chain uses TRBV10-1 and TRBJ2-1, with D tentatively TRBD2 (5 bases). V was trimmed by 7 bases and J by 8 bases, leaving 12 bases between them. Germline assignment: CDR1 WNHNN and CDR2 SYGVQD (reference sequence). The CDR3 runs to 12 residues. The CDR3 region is CASIREGDEQFF. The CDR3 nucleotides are TGCGCCAGCATTCGAGAGGGCGATGAGCAGTTCTTC.

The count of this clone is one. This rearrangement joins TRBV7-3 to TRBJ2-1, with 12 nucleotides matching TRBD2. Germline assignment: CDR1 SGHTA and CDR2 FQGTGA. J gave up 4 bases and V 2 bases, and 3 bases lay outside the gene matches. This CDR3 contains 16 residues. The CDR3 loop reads CASSLASGRDYNEQFF. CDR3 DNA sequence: TGTGCCAGCAGCTTAGCTAGCGGGAGGGATTACAATGAGCAGTTCTTC. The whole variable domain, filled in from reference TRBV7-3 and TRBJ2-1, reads GAGVSQTPSNKVTEKGKYVELRCDPISGHTALYWYRQSLGQGPEFLIYFQGTGAADDSGLPNDRFFAVRPEGSVSTLKIQRTERGDSAVYLCASSLASGRDYNEQFFGPGTRLTVL.